The T cell receptor beta chain described here comes from a study of T cell responses to AZD1222 COVID-19 vaccine. General study points: The study sampled repertoires only after the peak T cell response. Recipients of two AZD1222 doses showed rising Spike-specific TCR breadth and depth. Among the donors, most were white British and more were female, and clonal diversity was possibly underestimated.

About this clone itself: Antigen: not known.

This CDR3 region has 13 residues. Germline CDR1 reads SQVTM; CDR2 reads ANQGSEA. V lost 0 bases, J lost 3 bases, and 8 bases lay in between. The assay was immunoSEQ multiplex PCR, and TCRdb's table has in-frame clones only and misses some. The sample lists approximately 150,000 clones; 91% were seen once. The rearrangement joins TRBV29-1 to TRBJ1-2; D not certain. The TCR originated in an adult who received the MenACWY meningococcal vaccine as a control. The specimen comprised peripheral blood, sampled 28 days after the second dose of the MenACWY control vaccine. In nucleotides, the CDR3 is TGCAGCGTTGAAGATCGCACACACTATGGCTACACCTTC. This codes for CSVEDRTHYGYTF.